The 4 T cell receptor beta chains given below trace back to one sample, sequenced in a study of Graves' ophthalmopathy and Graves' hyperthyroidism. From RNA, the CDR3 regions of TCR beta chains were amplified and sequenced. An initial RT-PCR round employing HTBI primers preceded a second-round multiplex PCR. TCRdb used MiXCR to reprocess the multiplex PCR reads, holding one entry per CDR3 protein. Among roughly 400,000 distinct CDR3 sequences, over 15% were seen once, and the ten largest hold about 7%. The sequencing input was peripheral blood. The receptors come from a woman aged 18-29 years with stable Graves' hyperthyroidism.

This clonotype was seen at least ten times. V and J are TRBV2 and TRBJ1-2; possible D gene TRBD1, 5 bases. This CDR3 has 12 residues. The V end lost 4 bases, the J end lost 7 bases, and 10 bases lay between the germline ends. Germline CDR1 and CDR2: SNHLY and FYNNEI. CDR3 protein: CASSGRDGGYTF. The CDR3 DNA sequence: TGTGCCAGCAGTGGCAGGGACGGTGGCTACACCTTC.

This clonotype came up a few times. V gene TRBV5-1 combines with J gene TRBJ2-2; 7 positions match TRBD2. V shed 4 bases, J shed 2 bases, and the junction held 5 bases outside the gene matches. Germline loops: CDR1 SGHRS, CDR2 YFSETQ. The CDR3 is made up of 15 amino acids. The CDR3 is CASSRGEVNTGELFF. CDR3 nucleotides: TGCGCCAGCAGCCGGGGGGAGGTTAACACCGGGGAGCTGTTTTTT.

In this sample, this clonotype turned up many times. The CDR3 coding sequence is TGCAGTGCTAGAGGTTGGGTAGATGGCTACACCTTC. Its translation is CSARGWVDGYTF. The rearrangement joins TRBV20-1 to TRBJ1-2, with D unresolved. The CDR3 extends over 12 amino acids. The germline CDR1 and CDR2 sequences are DFQATT and SNEGSKA (reference sequence). The ends were cut back, 1 base at V and 6 bases at J, with 9 bases in the middle.

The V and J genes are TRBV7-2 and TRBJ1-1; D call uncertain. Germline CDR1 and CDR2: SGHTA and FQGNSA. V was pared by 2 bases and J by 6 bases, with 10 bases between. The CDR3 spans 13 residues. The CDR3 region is CASSLLTLSEAFF. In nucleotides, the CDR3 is TGTGCCAGCAGCTTACTTACATTATCTGAAGCTTTCTTT.